The clone carrying this T cell receptor beta chain was recorded once. The source of the sample is a study of blood T cell repertoires in COVID-19. Across the whole study: The cDNA or gDNA used as material had been derived from T cells, B-cell-depleted T cells, or PBMCs.

Repertoires were generated with immunoSEQ multiplex PCR, while TCRdb's copy carries only in-frame clones and drops some. The table includes 250,000 to 400,000 clones, 88% detected once. The material sequenced was peripheral blood. This clonotype was sampled from a woman aged 25-40 years with COVID-19, enrolled during active disease.

As DNA, the CDR3 is TGCAGCTCAACAGATACCACCGGGGAGCTGTTTTTT. This codes for CSSTDTTGELFF. This rearrangement joins TRBV29-1 to TRBJ2-2; D is ambiguous. Germline-derived CDR1 and CDR2 are SQVTM and ANQGSEA. This CDR3 is built from 12 residues. Trimming shortened V by 8 bases and J by 4 bases, and 11 bases separated the two germline ends.